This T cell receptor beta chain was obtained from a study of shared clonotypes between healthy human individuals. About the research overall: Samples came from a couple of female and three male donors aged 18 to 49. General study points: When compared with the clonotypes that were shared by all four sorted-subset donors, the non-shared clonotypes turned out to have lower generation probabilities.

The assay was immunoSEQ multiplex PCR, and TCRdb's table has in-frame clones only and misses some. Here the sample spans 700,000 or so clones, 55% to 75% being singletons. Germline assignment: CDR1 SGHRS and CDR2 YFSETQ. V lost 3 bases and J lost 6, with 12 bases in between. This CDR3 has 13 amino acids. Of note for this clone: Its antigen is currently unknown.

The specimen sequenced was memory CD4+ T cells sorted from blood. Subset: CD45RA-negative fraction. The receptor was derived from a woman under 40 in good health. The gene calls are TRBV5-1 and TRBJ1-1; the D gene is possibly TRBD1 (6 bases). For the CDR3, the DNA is TGCGCCAGCAGCTATGCAGGGGTCCCTGAAGCTTTCTTT. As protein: CASSYAGVPEAFF.